Listed below are T cell receptor beta chains from one sample, sequenced in a study of spatial heterogeneity in lung cancer. In TCRdb, the 5' RACE reads were re-called with MiXCR into one record per CDR3 protein. The repertoire has under 100,000 distinct CDR3 sequences, roughly 8.7% of them found once; the top ten carry less than 9%. This sample comprised PBMCs, obtained at surgery. Source of these receptors: a male donor with early-stage non-small cell lung cancer. Each CDR3 is given with its conserved first and last residue. Each record gives: J gene, clone size, V gene, D gene, CDR3 protein, CDR3 DNA. The D gene is left open where the match is weak. Where a row states a size, it is once, few, many or the class of an expanded clone; other rows omit it.

j_call: TRBJ2-5
clone_size: few
v_call: TRBV6-2/TRBV6-3
d_call: NA
cdr3_aa: CASSLVEGQETQYF
cdr3_nt: TGTGCCAGCAGTTTAGTGGAGGGCCAAGAGACCCAGTACTTC

j_call: TRBJ2-5
clone_size: NA
v_call: TRBV24-1
d_call: NA
cdr3_aa: CATSDLDRSKETQYF
cdr3_nt: TGTGCCACCAGTGACCTTGACAGGTCAAAAGAGACCCAGTACTTC

j_call: TRBJ1-4
clone_size: few
v_call: TRBV20-1
d_call: NA
cdr3_aa: CSAKLDSTNEKLFF
cdr3_nt: TGCAGTGCAAAACTGGATTCAACTAATGAAAAACTGTTTTTT

j_call: TRBJ1-5
clone_size: few
v_call: TRBV6-2/TRBV6-3
d_call: TRBD1
cdr3_aa: CASSSHKTGSTNQPQHF
cdr3_nt: TGTGCCAGCAGTTCACACAAGACAGGGAGTACCAATCAGCCCCAGCATTTT

j_call: TRBJ2-1
clone_size: few
v_call: TRBV2
d_call: TRBD1
cdr3_aa: CASSEQGAGDEQFF
cdr3_nt: TGTGCCAGCAGTGAGCAGGGGGCAGGCGATGAGCAGTTCTTC

j_call: TRBJ2-7
clone_size: few
v_call: TRBV20-1
d_call: TRBD2
cdr3_aa: CSAIAGGRPYEQYF
cdr3_nt: TGCAGTGCTATAGCGGGAGGGCGCCCCTACGAGCAGTACTTC

j_call: TRBJ2-3
clone_size: many
v_call: TRBV7-9
d_call: TRBD2
cdr3_aa: CASSPASGDTQYF
cdr3_nt: TGTGCCAGCAGCCCTGCTAGCGGAGATACGCAGTATTTT

j_call: TRBJ2-1
clone_size: NA
v_call: TRBV7-3
d_call: NA
cdr3_aa: CASSKGRDDNEQFF
cdr3_nt: TGTGCCAGCAGCAAAGGGCGAGATGACAATGAGCAGTTCTTC

j_call: TRBJ2-5
clone_size: many
v_call: TRBV5-1
d_call: NA
cdr3_aa: CASSLVGIGETQYF
cdr3_nt: TGCGCCAGCAGCTTAGTTGGAATTGGAGAGACCCAGTACTTC

j_call: TRBJ2-7
clone_size: few
v_call: TRBV6-5
d_call: NA
cdr3_aa: CASKDVSNTYEQYF
cdr3_nt: TGTGCCAGCAAGGACGTGTCTAACACCTACGAGCAGTACTTC

j_call: TRBJ1-5
clone_size: many
v_call: TRBV18
d_call: NA
cdr3_aa: CASSLTGWVDSNQPQHF
cdr3_nt: TGTGCCAGCTCACTCACAGGCTGGGTGGATAGCAATCAGCCCCAGCATTTT

j_call: TRBJ1-2
clone_size: many
v_call: TRBV10-3
d_call: NA
cdr3_aa: CAISGQPKYGYTF
cdr3_nt: TGTGCCATCAGTGGACAGCCAAAGTATGGCTACACCTTC

j_call: TRBJ1-1
clone_size: many
v_call: TRBV10-3
d_call: TRBD1
cdr3_aa: CAAGDRNTEAFF
cdr3_nt: TGTGCCGCCGGGGACAGGAACACTGAAGCTTTCTTT

j_call: TRBJ2-1
clone_size: few
v_call: TRBV5-1
d_call: NA
cdr3_aa: CASSSDRLQFF
cdr3_nt: TGCGCCAGCAGCTCAGACAGGCTACAGTTCTTC

j_call: TRBJ1-1
clone_size: NA
v_call: TRBV29-1
d_call: TRBD1
cdr3_aa: CSVGTGTEAFF
cdr3_nt: TGCAGCGTAGGGACAGGGACTGAAGCTTTCTTT

j_call: TRBJ2-7
clone_size: many
v_call: TRBV10-3
d_call: NA
cdr3_aa: CARNNKQYF
cdr3_nt: TGTGCCAGAAACAACAAGCAGTACTTC

j_call: TRBJ2-4
clone_size: many
v_call: TRBV27
d_call: TRBD1
cdr3_aa: CASSYKGTGGIGNIQYF
cdr3_nt: TGTGCCAGCAGTTATAAGGGGACAGGGGGAATAGGGAACATTCAGTACTTC

j_call: TRBJ2-1
clone_size: few
v_call: TRBV12-3/TRBV12-4
d_call: NA
cdr3_aa: CASSYTISTSEQFF
cdr3_nt: TGTGCCAGCAGTTACACGATATCGACGAGTGAGCAGTTCTTC

j_call: TRBJ1-4
clone_size: few
v_call: TRBV6-5
d_call: NA
cdr3_aa: CASSYVGMREGYNEKLFF
cdr3_nt: TGTGCCAGCAGTTACGTCGGGATGAGGGAGGGATATAATGAAAAACTGTTTTTT

j_call: TRBJ1-1
clone_size: few
v_call: TRBV20-1
d_call: NA
cdr3_aa: CSARDPGDTEAFF
cdr3_nt: TGCAGTGCTAGAGATCCGGGGGACACTGAAGCTTTCTTT

j_call: TRBJ2-2
clone_size: few
v_call: TRBV12-3/TRBV12-4
d_call: TRBD1
cdr3_aa: CASSFSRGSTGELFF
cdr3_nt: TGTGCCAGCAGTTTTTCCAGGGGGAGCACCGGGGAGCTGTTTTTT

j_call: TRBJ1-1
clone_size: many
v_call: TRBV5-5
d_call: NA
cdr3_aa: CASSLAWGQNTEAFF
cdr3_nt: TGTGCCAGCAGCCTGGCCTGGGGGCAGAACACTGAAGCTTTCTTT

j_call: TRBJ1-2
clone_size: many
v_call: TRBV6-2/TRBV6-3
d_call: NA
cdr3_aa: CASSPDGNYGYTF
cdr3_nt: TGTGCCAGCAGTCCGGACGGAAACTATGGCTACACCTTC

j_call: TRBJ2-5
clone_size: NA
v_call: TRBV15
d_call: NA
cdr3_aa: CATSRDPAQQETQYF
cdr3_nt: TGTGCCACCAGCAGAGATCCGGCACAGCAAGAGACCCAGTACTTC

j_call: TRBJ1-6
clone_size: NA
v_call: TRBV2
d_call: NA
cdr3_aa: CASSLGRKSSYNSPLHF
cdr3_nt: TGTGCCAGCAGCTTGGGGCGGAAGAGCTCCTATAATTCACCCCTCCACTTT

j_call: TRBJ2-5
clone_size: NA
v_call: TRBV28
d_call: TRBD1
cdr3_aa: CASSGTGDWQTQYF
cdr3_nt: TGTGCCAGCAGTGGCACAGGGGATTGGCAGACCCAGTACTTC

j_call: TRBJ2-3
clone_size: many
v_call: TRBV7-9
d_call: NA
cdr3_aa: CASSEPGLEGQYF
cdr3_nt: TGTGCCAGCAGCGAACCGGGACTCGAAGGGCAGTATTTT

j_call: TRBJ2-3
clone_size: few
v_call: TRBV4-3
d_call: TRBD1
cdr3_aa: CASSSQGAFGDTQYF
cdr3_nt: TGCGCCAGCAGCTCTCAGGGGGCTTTTGGAGATACGCAGTATTTT

j_call: TRBJ2-1
clone_size: few
v_call: TRBV11-2
d_call: NA
cdr3_aa: CASLGGSSYNEQFF
cdr3_nt: TGTGCCAGCCTGGGGGGAAGCTCCTACAATGAGCAGTTCTTC

j_call: TRBJ2-3
clone_size: few
v_call: TRBV7-2
d_call: NA
cdr3_aa: CASSPLWRDTQYF
cdr3_nt: TGTGCCAGCAGCCCGCTCTGGCGAGATACGCAGTATTTT